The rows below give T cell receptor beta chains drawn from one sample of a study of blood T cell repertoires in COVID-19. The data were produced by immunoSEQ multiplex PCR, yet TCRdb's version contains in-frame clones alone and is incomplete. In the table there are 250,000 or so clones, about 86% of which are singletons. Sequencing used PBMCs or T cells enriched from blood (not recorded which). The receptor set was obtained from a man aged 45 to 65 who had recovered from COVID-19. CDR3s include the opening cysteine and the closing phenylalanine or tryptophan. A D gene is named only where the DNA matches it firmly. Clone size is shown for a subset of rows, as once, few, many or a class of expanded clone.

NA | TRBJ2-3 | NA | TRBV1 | CTSSQDTIKPHISTDTQYF | TGCACCAGCAGCCAAGACACTATTAAGCCCCATATTAGCACAGATACGCAGTATTTT
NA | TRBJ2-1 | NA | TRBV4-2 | CASSQGPGLGSGPGNEQFF | TGTGCCAGCAGCCAAGGACCGGGACTGGGGAGTGGCCCGGGCAATGAGCAGTTCTTC
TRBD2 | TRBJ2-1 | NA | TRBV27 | CASMGLAGGGEQFF | TGTGCCAGCATGGGTCTAGCGGGAGGGGGCGAGCAGTTCTTC
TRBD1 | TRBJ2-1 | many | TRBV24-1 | CATSDRVLGTYNEQFF | TGTGCCACCTCGGACAGGGTCCTAGGGACCTACAATGAGCAGTTCTTC
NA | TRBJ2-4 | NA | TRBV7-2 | CASSSWTALAKNIQYF | TGTGCCAGCAGCTCCTGGACAGCCCTAGCCAAAAACATTCAGTACTTC
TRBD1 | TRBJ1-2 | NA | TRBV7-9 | CASSFLRGDYGYTF | TGTGCCAGCAGCTTTCTCAGGGGGGACTATGGCTACACCTTC
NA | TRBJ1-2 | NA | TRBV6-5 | CASSKAGFSYGYTF | TGTGCCAGCTCCAAGGCCGGGTTCAGCTATGGCTACACCTTC
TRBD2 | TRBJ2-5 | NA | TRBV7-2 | CASSLTGGPGETQYF | TGTGCCAGCAGCTTGACGGGAGGGCCAGGGGAGACCCAGTACTTC
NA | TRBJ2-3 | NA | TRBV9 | CASSVDHRERGTQYF | TGTGCCAGCAGCGTAGATCACAGGGAGAGGGGTACGCAGTATTTT
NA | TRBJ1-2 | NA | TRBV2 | CATDLERYGYTF | TGTGCCACCGACCTGGAGAGGTATGGCTACACCTTC
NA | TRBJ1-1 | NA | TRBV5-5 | CASSLVRAEAFF | TGTGCCAGCAGCTTGGTCAGGGCTGAAGCTTTCTTT
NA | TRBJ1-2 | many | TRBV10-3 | CAISEGGSDYGYTF | TGTGCCATCAGTGAGGGAGGGTCGGACTATGGCTACACCTTC
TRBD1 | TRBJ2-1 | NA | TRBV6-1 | CASSEGTGLSYNEQFF | TGTGCCAGCAGTGAAGGGACAGGGCTTTCCTACAATGAGCAGTTCTTC
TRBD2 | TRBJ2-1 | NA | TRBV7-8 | CASSSGRSNEQFF | TGTGCCAGCAGTAGCGGGAGAAGTAATGAGCAGTTCTTC
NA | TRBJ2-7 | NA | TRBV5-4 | CASSRGSYYEQYF | TGTGCCAGCAGCAGAGGGTCTTACTACGAGCAGTACTTC
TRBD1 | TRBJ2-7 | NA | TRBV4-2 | CASSHETGVLSEQYF | TGTGCCAGCAGCCATGAGACAGGGGTACTATCCGAGCAGTACTTC
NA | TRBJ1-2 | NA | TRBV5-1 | CASRRTDNYGYTF | TGCGCCAGCAGGCGGACAGATAACTATGGCTACACCTTC
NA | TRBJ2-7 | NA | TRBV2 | CASRADSNEQYF | TGTGCCAGCCGAGCGGATTCGAACGAGCAGTACTTC
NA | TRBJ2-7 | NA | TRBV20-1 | CSVGRPYEQYF | TGCAGTGTTGGCCGCCCCTACGAGCAGTACTTC
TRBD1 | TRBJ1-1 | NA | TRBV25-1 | CASSDRGRTEAFF | TGTGCCAGCAGTGACAGGGGGCGTACTGAAGCTTTCTTT
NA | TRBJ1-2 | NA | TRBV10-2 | CASSDRVDYTF | TGCGCCAGCAGTGATCGGGTCGACTACACCTTC
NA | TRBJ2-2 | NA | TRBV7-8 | CASSLFSGNTGELFF | TGTGCCAGCAGCTTATTCTCGGGGAACACCGGGGAGCTGTTTTTT
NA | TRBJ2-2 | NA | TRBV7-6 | CASSLEPSTGELFF | TGTGCCAGCAGCTTAGAGCCGTCCACCGGGGAGCTGTTTTTT
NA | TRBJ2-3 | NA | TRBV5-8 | CAYRGLKGLSSTDTQYF | TGTGCCTACCGTGGCTTGAAAGGACTCTCTAGCACAGATACGCAGTATTTT
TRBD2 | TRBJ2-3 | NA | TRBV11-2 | CASSLGRGRGYGTDTQYF | TGTGCCAGCAGCTTAGGTCGCGGGAGGGGTTACGGCACAGATACGCAGTATTTT
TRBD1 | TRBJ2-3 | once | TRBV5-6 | CASSTGGDTQYF | TGTGCCAGCAGCACAGGGGGGGATACGCAGTATTTT
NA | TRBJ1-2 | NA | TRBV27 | CASSEIGRNGYTF | TGTGCCAGCAGTGAGATCGGGAGAAATGGCTACACCTTC
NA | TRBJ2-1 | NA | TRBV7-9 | CASSSGLNNEQFF | TGTGCCAGCAGTTCAGGACTTAACAATGAGCAGTTCTTC
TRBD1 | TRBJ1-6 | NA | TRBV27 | CASSLRTGTNNSPLHF | TGTGCCAGCAGTTTAAGGACAGGGACAAATAATTCACCCCTCCACTTT